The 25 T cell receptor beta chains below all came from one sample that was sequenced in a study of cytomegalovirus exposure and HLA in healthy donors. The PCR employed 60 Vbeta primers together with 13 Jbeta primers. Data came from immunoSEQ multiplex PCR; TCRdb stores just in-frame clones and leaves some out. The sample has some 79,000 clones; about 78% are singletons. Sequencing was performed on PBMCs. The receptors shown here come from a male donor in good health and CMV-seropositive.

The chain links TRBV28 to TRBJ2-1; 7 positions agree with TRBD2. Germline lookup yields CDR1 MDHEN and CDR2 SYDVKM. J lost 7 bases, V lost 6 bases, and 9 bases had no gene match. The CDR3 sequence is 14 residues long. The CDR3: CASSPRTSGNEQFF. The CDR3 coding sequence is TGTGCCAGCAGCCCCCGGACTAGTGGGAATGAGCAGTTCTTC.

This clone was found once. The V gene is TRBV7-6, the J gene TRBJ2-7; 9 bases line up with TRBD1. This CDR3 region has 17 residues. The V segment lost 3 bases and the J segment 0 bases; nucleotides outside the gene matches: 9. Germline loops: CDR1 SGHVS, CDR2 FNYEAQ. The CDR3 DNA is TGTGCCAGCAGCTTCTTGACCGGGACAGGGCTCTCCTACGAGCAGTACTTC. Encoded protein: CASSFLTGTGLSYEQYF.

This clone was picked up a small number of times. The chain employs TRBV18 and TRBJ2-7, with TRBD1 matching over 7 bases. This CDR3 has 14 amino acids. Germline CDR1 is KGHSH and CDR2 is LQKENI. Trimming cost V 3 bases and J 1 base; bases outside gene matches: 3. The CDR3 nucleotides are TGTGCCAGCTCACCGGACAGGCTGTCCTACGAGCAGTACTTC. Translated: CASSPDRLSYEQYF.

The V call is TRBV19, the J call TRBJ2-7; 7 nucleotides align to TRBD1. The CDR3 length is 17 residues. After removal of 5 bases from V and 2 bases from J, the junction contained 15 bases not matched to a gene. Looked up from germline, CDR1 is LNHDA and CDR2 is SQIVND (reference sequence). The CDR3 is CASSATSGRDSTYEQYF. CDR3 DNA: TGTGCCAGTAGTGCGACGTCCGGCCGGGACAGTACCTACGAGCAGTACTTC.

The CDR3 region has the DNA TGTGCCAGCAGTCCACAGGGGTTTCGTCAGCCCCAGCATTTT. It specifies CASSPQGFRQPQHF. The rearrangement joins TRBV2 to TRBJ1-5, with 7 positions matching TRBD1. J was trimmed by 6 bases and V by 5 bases; bases with no gene match: 7. The CDR3 has 14 amino acids. CDR1 is SNHLY, CDR2 FYNNEI, per germline. Full variable domain (rest looked up from reference TRBV2 and TRBJ1-5): EPEVTQTPSHQVTQMGQEVILRCVPISNHLYFYWYRQILGQKVEFLVSFYNNEISEKSEIFDDQFSVERPDGSNFTLKIRSTKLEDSAMYFCASSPQGFRQPQHFGDGTRLSIL.

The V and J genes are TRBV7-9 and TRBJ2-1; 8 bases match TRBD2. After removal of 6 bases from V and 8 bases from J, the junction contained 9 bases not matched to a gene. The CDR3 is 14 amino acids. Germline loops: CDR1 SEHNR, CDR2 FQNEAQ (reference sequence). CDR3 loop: CASRRAGARDEQFF. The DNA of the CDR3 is TGTGCCAGCAGGAGAGCGGGGGCCAGGGATGAGCAGTTCTTC.

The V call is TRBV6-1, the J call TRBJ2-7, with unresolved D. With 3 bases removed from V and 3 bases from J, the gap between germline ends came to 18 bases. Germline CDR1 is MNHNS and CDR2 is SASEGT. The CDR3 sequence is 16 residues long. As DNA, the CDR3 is TGTGCCAGCAGTGAGGGCCCTCCTACCCCCAACTACGAGCAGTACTTC. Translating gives CASSEGPPTPNYEQYF.

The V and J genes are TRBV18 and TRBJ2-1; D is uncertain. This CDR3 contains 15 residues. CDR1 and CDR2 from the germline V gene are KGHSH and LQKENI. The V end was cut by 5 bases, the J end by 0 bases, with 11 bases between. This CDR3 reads CASSSEVSSYNEQFF. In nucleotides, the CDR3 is TGTGCCAGCTCAAGCGAGGTAAGCTCCTACAATGAGCAGTTCTTC.

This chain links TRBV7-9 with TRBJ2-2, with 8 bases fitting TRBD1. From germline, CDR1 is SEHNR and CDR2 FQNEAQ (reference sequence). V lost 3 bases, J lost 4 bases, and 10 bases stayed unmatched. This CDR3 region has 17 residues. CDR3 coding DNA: TGTGCCAGCAGCTTCAGACAGGGGTCCCTCCTCACCGGGGAGCTGTTTTTT. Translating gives CASSFRQGSLLTGELFF.

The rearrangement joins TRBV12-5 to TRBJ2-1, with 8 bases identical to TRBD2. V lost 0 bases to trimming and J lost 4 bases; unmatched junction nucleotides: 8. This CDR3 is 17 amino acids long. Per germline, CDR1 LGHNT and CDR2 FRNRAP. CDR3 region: CASGLVLTRGGYNEQFF. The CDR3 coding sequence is TGTGCTAGTGGTTTGGTATTAACCCGCGGGGGGTACAATGAGCAGTTCTTC.

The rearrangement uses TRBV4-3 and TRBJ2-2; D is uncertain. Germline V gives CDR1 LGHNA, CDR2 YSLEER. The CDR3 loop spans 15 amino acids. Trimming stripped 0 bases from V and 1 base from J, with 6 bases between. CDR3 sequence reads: CASSQEGLNTGELFF. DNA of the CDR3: TGCGCCAGCAGCCAAGAGGGCCTGAACACCGGGGAGCTGTTTTTT.

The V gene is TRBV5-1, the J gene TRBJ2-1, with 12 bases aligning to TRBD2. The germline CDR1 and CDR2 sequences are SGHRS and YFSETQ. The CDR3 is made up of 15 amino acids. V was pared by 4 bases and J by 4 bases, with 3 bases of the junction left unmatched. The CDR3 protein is CASSDTSGGYNEQFF. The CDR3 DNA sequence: TGCGCCAGCAGCGATACTAGCGGGGGGTACAATGAGCAGTTCTTC.

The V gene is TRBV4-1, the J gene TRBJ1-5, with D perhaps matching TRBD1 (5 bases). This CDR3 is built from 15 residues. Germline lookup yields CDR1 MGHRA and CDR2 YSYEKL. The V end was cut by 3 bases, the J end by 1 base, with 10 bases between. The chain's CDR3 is CASSHVAGSNQPQHF. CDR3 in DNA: TGCGCCAGCAGCCATGTTGCAGGGAGCAATCAGCCCCAGCATTTT.

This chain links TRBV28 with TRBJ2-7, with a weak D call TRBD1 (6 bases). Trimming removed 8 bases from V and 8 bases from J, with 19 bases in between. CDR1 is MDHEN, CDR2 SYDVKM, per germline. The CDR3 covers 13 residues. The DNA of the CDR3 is TGTGCCAGCTGGCATCCATCCAGGGACAAGCAGTACTTC. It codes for CASWHPSRDKQYF. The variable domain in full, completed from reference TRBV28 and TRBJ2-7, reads DVKVTQSSRYLVKRTGEKVFLECVQDMDHENMFWYRQDPGLGLRLIYFSYDVKMKEKGDIPEGYSVSREKKERFSLILESASTNQTSMYLCASWHPSRDKQYFGPGTRLTVT.

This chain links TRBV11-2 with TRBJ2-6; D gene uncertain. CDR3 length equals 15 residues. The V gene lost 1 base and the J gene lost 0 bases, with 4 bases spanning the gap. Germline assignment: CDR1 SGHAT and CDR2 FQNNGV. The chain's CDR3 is CASSLASSGANVLTF. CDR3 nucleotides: TGTGCCAGCAGCTTAGCCAGCTCTGGGGCCAACGTCCTGACTTTC.

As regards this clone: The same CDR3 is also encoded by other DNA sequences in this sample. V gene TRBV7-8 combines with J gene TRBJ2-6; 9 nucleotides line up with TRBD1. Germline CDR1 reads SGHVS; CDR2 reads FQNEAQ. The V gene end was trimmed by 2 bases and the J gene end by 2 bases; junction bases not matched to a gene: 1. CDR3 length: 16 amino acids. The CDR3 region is CASSLTGGAGANVLTF. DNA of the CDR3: TGTGCCAGCAGCTTAACAGGGGGCGCTGGGGCCAACGTCCTGACTTTC.

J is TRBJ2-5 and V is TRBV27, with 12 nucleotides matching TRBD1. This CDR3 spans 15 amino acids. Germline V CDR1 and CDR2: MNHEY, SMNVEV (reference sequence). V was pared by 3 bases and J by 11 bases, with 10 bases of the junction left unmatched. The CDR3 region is CASSFKGQGAFEQYF. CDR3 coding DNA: TGTGCCAGCAGTTTCAAGGGACAGGGGGCCTTTGAGCAGTACTTC.

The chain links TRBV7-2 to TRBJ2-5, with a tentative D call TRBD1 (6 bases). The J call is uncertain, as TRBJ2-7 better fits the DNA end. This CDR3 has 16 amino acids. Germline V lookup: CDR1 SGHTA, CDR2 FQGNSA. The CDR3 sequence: CASSLLSQGWVYEQYF. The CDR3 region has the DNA TGTGCCAGCAGCTTACTTAGCCAGGGGTGGGTCTACGAGCAGTACTTC.

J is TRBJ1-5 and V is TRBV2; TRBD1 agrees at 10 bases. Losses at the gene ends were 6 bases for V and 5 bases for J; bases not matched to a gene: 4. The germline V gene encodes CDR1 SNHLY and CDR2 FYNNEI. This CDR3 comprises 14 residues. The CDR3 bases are TGTGCCAGCAGCCTCGGACAGGGGGATCAGCCCCAGCATTTT. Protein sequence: CASSLGQGDQPQHF.

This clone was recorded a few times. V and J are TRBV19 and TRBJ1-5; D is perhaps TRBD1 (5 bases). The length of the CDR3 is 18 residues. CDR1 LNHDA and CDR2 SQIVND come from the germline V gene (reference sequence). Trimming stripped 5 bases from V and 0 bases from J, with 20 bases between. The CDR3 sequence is CASSPRRGRWNSNQPQHF. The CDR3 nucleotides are TGTGCCAGTAGTCCTCGGCGGGGGAGATGGAATAGCAATCAGCCCCAGCATTTT.

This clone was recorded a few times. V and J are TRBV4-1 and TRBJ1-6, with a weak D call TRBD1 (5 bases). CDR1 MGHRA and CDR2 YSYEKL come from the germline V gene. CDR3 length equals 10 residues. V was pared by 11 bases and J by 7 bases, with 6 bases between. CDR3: CASGNSPLHF. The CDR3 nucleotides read TGCGCCTCAGGGAATTCACCCCTCCACTTT.

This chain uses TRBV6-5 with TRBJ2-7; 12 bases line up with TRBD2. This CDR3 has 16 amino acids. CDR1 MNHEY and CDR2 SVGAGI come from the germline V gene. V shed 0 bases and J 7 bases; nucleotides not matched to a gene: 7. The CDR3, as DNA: TGTGCCAGCAGTTACTCAGTGACTAGCGGGAGTGGGGAGCAGTACTTC. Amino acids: CASSYSVTSGSGEQYF.

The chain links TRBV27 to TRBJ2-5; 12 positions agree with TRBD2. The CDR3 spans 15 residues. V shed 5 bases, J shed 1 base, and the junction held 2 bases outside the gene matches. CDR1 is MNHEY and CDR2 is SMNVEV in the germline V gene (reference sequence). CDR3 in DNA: TGTGCCAGCAGTCCTAGCGGGAGGGGCCAAGAGACCCAGTACTTC. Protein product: CASSPSGRGQETQYF.

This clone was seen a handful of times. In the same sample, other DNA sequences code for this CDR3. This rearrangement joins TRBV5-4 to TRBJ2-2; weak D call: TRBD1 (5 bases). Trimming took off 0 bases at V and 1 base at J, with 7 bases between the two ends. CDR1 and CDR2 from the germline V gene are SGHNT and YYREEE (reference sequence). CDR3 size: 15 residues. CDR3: CASSLGRGNTGELFF. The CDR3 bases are TGTGCCAGCAGCTTGGGTAGGGGGAACACCGGGGAGCTGTTTTTT.

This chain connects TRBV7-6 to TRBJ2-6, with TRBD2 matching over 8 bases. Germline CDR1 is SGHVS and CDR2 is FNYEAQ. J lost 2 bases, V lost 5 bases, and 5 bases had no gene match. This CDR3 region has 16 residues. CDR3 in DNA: TGTGCCAGCAGCCCCCGGGGGGGGGCTGGGGCCAACGTCCTGACTTTC. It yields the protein CASSPRGGAGANVLTF.